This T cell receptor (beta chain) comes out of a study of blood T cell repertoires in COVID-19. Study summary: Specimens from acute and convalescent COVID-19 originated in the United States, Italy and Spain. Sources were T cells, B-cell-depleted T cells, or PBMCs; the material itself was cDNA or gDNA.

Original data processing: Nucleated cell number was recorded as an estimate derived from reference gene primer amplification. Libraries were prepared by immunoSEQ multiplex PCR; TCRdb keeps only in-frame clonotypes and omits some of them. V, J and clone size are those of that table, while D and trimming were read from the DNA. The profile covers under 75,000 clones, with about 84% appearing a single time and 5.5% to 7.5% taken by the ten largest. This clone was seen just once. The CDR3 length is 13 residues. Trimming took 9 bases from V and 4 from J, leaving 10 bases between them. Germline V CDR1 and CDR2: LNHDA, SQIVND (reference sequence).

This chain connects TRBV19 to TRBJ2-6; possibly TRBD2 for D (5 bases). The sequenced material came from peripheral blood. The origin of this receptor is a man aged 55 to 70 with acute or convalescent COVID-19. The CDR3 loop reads CASRSGGANVLTF. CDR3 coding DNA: TGTGCCAGCCGCTCGGGGGGGGCCAACGTCCTGACTTTC.